This T cell receptor (beta chain) comes out of a study of PD-1 blockade in mismatch repair-deficient tumors. The length of the CDR3 is 15 residues. Germline V gene data show CDR1 as MGHDK and CDR2 as SYGVNS. Trimming cost V 3 bases and J 7 bases; bases outside gene matches: 9. Clones were read by immunoSEQ multiplex PCR, and TCRdb kept only the in-frame ones, dropping some. This table holds roughly 70,000 clones, more than 75% found once. The material was peripheral blood, obtained 2 weeks after starting pembrolizumab. The clonotype originates from an adult with mismatch repair-deficient cancer. V and J are TRBV25-1 and TRBJ1-5; 7 bases map to TRBD1. CDR3 sequence reads: CASSETTGSNQPQHF. The CDR3, as DNA: TGTGCCAGCAGTGAGACGACAGGGTCGAACCAGCCCCAGCATTTT.